A selection of T cell receptor beta chains follows, all from one sample in a study of blood T cell repertoires in COVID-19. TCRdb keeps only in-frame clones here, not all; method: immunoSEQ multiplex PCR. Found here are approximately 350,000 clones, 80% to 90% of them singletons; the top ten hold roughly 1%. Source material: PBMCs or T cells enriched from blood (not recorded which). These receptors originate from a man between 18 and 35 years old who had recovered from COVID-19. Each CDR3 is given without its conserved first and last residue. The order of the fields is V gene, CDR3 protein.

TRBV6-6,ASSYGDSTNTEAF
TRBV7-8,ASSRRGQANYGYT
TRBV21-1,ASSKVCQGPDTGELF
TRBV30,AWTRTSGSRKAYEQY
TRBV7-2,ASSFGPRAPRGKNIQY
TRBV3-1/TRBV3-2,ASSQGRGGGSTDTQY
TRBV5-4,ASSLAQGYSDEQY
TRBV29-1,SVRAGGNTGELF
TRBV10-3,AISESTSATYNEQF
TRBV12-3/TRBV12-4,ASTPLTDTQY
TRBV19,ASSKLAGSYNEQF
TRBV5-1,ASSLGVGGTYEQY
TRBV4-1,ASSQGRRGGQNEQF
TRBV6-5,ASVGREYEQY
TRBV28,ASSFGEGAPTNEKLF
TRBV28,ASSPGTSGGYNEQF
TRBV7-6,ASSAGAPETQY
TRBV11-2,ASSPTSGVYNEQF
TRBV25-1,ASAAGVPTYEQY
TRBV6-9,ASSYSRDRYT
TRBV9,ASSPGTSGGAGLDTQY
TRBV6-2/TRBV6-3,ASSSIPGHLQETQY
TRBV5-1,ASSLGQGYYNEQF
TRBV5-4,ASSLGEQEKLF
TRBV6-5,ASSLYPRETYEQY
TRBV14,ASSRIGQGVREKLF
TRBV5-1,ASRMAGGSYNEQF
TRBV10-3,AISDQRAGNTIY
TRBV6-5,ASSYKGRQSYT
TRBV23-1,ASSQTDPGNTIY
TRBV3-1/TRBV3-2,ASSPQGGNSPLH
TRBV12-3/TRBV12-4,ASSPPYTEAF
TRBV4-3,ASSQDGSSNEQF
TRBV12-5,ASGSGPYNEQF
TRBV5-6,ASSLEASGRAMDEQF
TRBV6-6,ASSYRRGGAYEQY
TRBV18,ASSPLRDRSTGELF
TRBV19,ASKPGPWEAF
TRBV2,ASSEQGQIYGYT
TRBV7-2,ASSRTSDGSYNEQF
TRBV4-1,ASSPGQRNQETQY
TRBV13,ASSFGDRGYEQY
TRBV27,ASSYGLAVDTQY
TRBV13,ASSSMGQGDDYGYT
TRBV3-1/TRBV3-2,ASTPGWVDYGYT
TRBV29-1,SVDGGRTDTQY
TRBV30,AWSVLGQFNQPQH
TRBV23-1,ASSQSFPEETQY
TRBV25-1,ASRGTAFYGYT
TRBV5-1,ASSEGQGRMPQH
TRBV19,ASSKRLLQGIRGTEAF